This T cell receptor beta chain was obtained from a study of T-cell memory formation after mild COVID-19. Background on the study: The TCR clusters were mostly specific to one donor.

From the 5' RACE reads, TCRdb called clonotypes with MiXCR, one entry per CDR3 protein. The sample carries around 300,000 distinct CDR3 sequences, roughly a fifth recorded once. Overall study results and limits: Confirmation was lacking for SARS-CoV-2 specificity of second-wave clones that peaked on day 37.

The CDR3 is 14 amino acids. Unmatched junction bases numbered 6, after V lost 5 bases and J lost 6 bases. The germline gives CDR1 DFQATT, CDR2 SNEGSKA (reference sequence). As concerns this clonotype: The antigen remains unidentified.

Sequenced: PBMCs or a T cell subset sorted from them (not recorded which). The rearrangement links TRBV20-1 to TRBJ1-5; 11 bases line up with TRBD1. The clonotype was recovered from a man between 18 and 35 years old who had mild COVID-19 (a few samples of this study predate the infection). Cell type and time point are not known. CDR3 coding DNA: TGCAGTGCTGAGGACAGGGGGCGCGGTCAGCCCCAGCATTTT. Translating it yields CSAEDRGRGQPQHF.